Listed below are T cell receptor beta chains from one sample, sequenced in a study of CD8 T cells in acute hepatitis C reinfection. Profiled with immunoSEQ multiplex PCR; TCRdb holds only in-frame clones, not every one. The data show tens of thousands of clones, with 80% to 90% seen just once and approximately 9.9% held by the top ten. Material: naive CD8+ T cells from PBMCs. Source of these receptors: a woman between 18 and 30 years old who spontaneously cleared hepatitis C infection. Both conserved end residues are part of each CDR3. Each record gives: J gene, clone size, V gene, D gene, CDR3 protein, CDR3 DNA. A D gene is named only where the DNA matches it firmly. The size entry is marked missing in some rows and otherwise reads once, few, many or a size class.

>TRBJ1-5|.|TRBV7-6|.
CASSLGSMSWEPQHF
TGTGCCAGCAGCTTAGGGAGCATGAGTTGGGAGCCCCAGCATTTT
>TRBJ2-3|.|TRBV19|.
CASSMGAGVGEDTQYF
TGTGCCAGTAGTATGGGGGCGGGAGTGGGTGAAGATACGCAGTATTTT
>TRBJ2-1|.|TRBV27|TRBD2
CASSLRASGTYNEQFF
TGTGCCAGCAGTTTAAGGGCTAGCGGAACCTACAATGAGCAGTTCTTC
>TRBJ2-4|once|TRBV19|TRBD1
CASSWADRGVLAKNIQYF
TGTGCCAGTAGTTGGGCGGACAGGGGGGTTTTGGCCAAAAACATTCAGTACTTC
>TRBJ2-1|.|TRBV7-9|TRBD2
CASSLGRGTSGYNEQFF
TGTGCCAGCAGCTTGGGACGAGGGACTAGCGGGTACAATGAGCAGTTCTTC
>TRBJ2-3|.|TRBV9|TRBD2
CASSEGISGRTDTQYF
TGTGCCAGCAGCGAAGGGATTAGCGGGAGAACAGATACGCAGTATTTT
>TRBJ2-1|.|TRBV2|TRBD2
CASSEAGWTSGRKMSEQFF
TGTGCCAGCAGTGAAGCAGGTTGGACTAGCGGGAGAAAGATGAGTGAGCAGTTCTTC
>TRBJ1-1|.|TRBV5-4|TRBD1
CASTATGTANTEAFF
TGTGCCAGCACGGCGACCGGGACAGCGAACACTGAAGCTTTCTTT
>TRBJ1-1|.|TRBV27|.
CASSLLFGNTEAFF
TGTGCCAGCAGTTTATTGTTCGGGAACACTGAAGCTTTCTTT
>TRBJ2-2|few|TRBV9|.
CASSGYRESRDTGELFF
TGTGCCAGCAGCGGGTACCGGGAGTCTCGAGACACCGGGGAGCTGTTTTTT
>TRBJ1-1|.|TRBV7-9|.
CASSPPRWSEAFF
TGTGCCAGCAGCCCCCCCCGGTGGTCTGAAGCTTTCTTT
>TRBJ2-3|once|TRBV29-1|TRBD1
CSVEDPVRGGRGLSDTQYF
TGCAGCGTTGAAGATCCCGTAAGAGGTGGCAGGGGGCTATCAGATACGCAGTATTTT
>TRBJ2-2|.|TRBV9|.
CASSPSSGELFF
TGTGCCAGCAGCCCCTCCAGTGGGGAGCTGTTTTTT
>TRBJ1-4|.|TRBV5-6|TRBD1
CASSLATGGLEKLFF
TGTGCCAGCAGCTTGGCCACAGGGGGCTTGGAAAAACTGTTTTTT
>TRBJ2-3|once|TRBV6-1|.
CASSVPGLSADTQYF
TGTGCCAGCAGTGTCCCGGGACTGAGCGCAGATACGCAGTATTTT
>TRBJ1-1|.|TRBV7-9|.
CASSLVGHTEAFF
TGTGCCAGCAGCTTAGTTGGTCACACTGAAGCTTTCTTT
>TRBJ2-2|.|TRBV27|TRBD2
CASSWHPGLAGGSYTGELFF
TGTGCCAGCAGTTGGCACCCGGGACTAGCGGGAGGGTCCTACACCGGGGAGCTGTTTTTT
>TRBJ2-7|.|TRBV5-1|TRBD1
CASRGTGSYEQYF
TGCGCCAGCAGGGGGACAGGCTCCTACGAGCAGTACTTC
>TRBJ1-5|.|TRBV27|.
CASSFRGNQPQHF
TGTGCCAGCAGTTTCCGGGGGAATCAGCCCCAGCATTTT
>TRBJ1-2|.|TRBV7-9|.
CASSFPWQNNYGYTF
TGTGCCAGCAGCTTTCCATGGCAGAATAACTATGGCTACACCTTC
>TRBJ1-4|.|TRBV15|.
CATRSLQGGTTNEKLFF
TGTGCCACCAGAAGTTTGCAGGGTGGTACGACTAATGAAAAACTGTTTTTT
>TRBJ1-2|.|TRBV13|TRBD1
CASSLGTGDPDGYTF
TGTGCCAGCAGCTTAGGGACAGGGGATCCCGATGGCTACACCTTC
>TRBJ1-5|.|TRBV5-4|TRBD1
CASSLGTGENQPQHF
TGTGCCAGCAGCTTGGGGACAGGGGAAAATCAGCCCCAGCATTTT
>TRBJ1-1|few|TRBV29-1|TRBD1
CSVENSVTGKTEAFF
TGCAGCGTTGAAAACTCTGTGACAGGGAAGACTGAAGCTTTCTTT
>TRBJ1-1|.|TRBV19|.
CASSIVGSSTEAFF
TGTGCCAGTAGTATAGTCGGGAGTAGCACTGAAGCTTTCTTT
>TRBJ2-1|.|TRBV11-3|.
CASSSSATVYNEQFF
TGTGCCAGCAGCTCGAGCGCGACGGTTTACAATGAGCAGTTCTTC
>TRBJ2-5|.|TRBV6-6|.
CASSYSRGAQETQYF
TGTGCCAGCAGTTACTCTAGGGGGGCCCAAGAGACCCAGTACTTC
>TRBJ2-7|.|TRBV9|.
CASSPPRSHEQYF
TGTGCCAGCAGCCCCCCACGGAGCCACGAGCAGTACTTC
>TRBJ1-1|.|TRBV7-9|.
CASSLAGWPAFF
TGTGCCAGCAGCTTAGCGGGGTGGCCAGCTTTCTTT